A selection of T cell receptor beta chains follows, all from one sample in a study of neurological immune-mediated disorders. MiXCR, run by TCRdb on the 5' RACE reads, gives a single entry per CDR3 protein. The profile covers approximately 28,000 distinct CDR3 sequences, with approximately 12% appearing a single time and around 5.3% taken by the ten largest. Sample: CD4+ T cells from blood. The receptor set was obtained from a female donor with HTLV-1-associated myelopathy (HAM/TSP). The CDR3 runs from the conserved cysteine through the conserved F or W. Rows give clone size only sometimes, using once, few, many, or a class for an expanded clone.

TRBV6-2/TRBV6-3,-,TRBJ2-7,11,CASPGTYEQYF
TRBV7-3,many,TRBJ2-3,17,CASSPRGSGTTTDTQYF
TRBV6-5,once,TRBJ2-7,14,CASSTQLGGYEKYF
TRBV19,many,TRBJ1-2,12,CASREQGRGYTF
TRBV6-1,many,TRBJ2-7,14,CASSARDSPYEQYF
TRBV27,many,TRBJ1-3,13,CASSFSTGTTIYF
TRBV6-6,many,TRBJ1-3,15,CASSYGRGSGNTIYF
TRBV12-3/TRBV12-4,many,TRBJ2-5,12,CASSFIQETQYF
TRBV3-1,many,TRBJ2-3,13,CASSQHHTDTQYF
TRBV6-5,many,TRBJ1-2,13,CASSHGRNYGYTF
TRBV14,many,TRBJ2-7,14,CASSQVGAGYEQYF
TRBV5-1,many,TRBJ2-7,15,CASSPQGNIPYEQYF
TRBV3-1,many,TRBJ2-3,15,CASSLAGVSVDTQYF
TRBV6-1,few,TRBJ2-5,14,CASTRAWVRETQYF
TRBV10-2,many,TRBJ2-3,17,CASSMPFSGGADDTQYF
TRBV5-1,-,TRBJ1-2,15,CASSLSGAANYGYTF
TRBV20-1,many,TRBJ2-3,15,CSARDLGGAPDTQYF
TRBV12-3/TRBV12-4,many,TRBJ2-1,13,CASSGTGRNEQFF
TRBV20-1,many,TRBJ1-4,13,CSARALNEEKLFF
TRBV3-1,many,TRBJ2-1,16,CASSPSPLVRYNEQFF
TRBV7-2,-,TRBJ2-7,24,CASSFYICSAGAGVRTSGFYEQYF
TRBV10-3,many,TRBJ1-5,14,CAVRGELSNQPQHF
TRBV5-1,many,TRBJ2-7,17,CASSSETGAGNNYEQYF
TRBV12-3/TRBV12-4,many,TRBJ1-4,15,CASSGPTGVYEKLFF
TRBV3-1,many,TRBJ2-5,14,CASKVGGLQETQYF
TRBV7-9,many,TRBJ1-2,12,CASSQDGYGYTF
TRBV5-1,many,TRBJ2-1,15,CASSVAGSSYNEQFF
TRBV28,many,TRBJ2-1,15,CASSLGRGDRNEQFF
TRBV7-8,many,TRBJ2-3,14,CASSLSGATDTQYF
TRBV20-1,many,TRBJ2-3,13,CSARLAGGGTQYF
TRBV6-5,many,TRBJ2-1,14,CASSYVGAGYEQFF
TRBV9,many,TRBJ1-6,15,CASSPRTGVVSPLHF
TRBV20-1,many,TRBJ2-5,12,CSASTGTETQYF
TRBV9,many,TRBJ2-3,17,CASSVGRAGGHTDTQYF
TRBV2,once,TRBJ2-3,14,CANRWAVRTDTQYF
TRBV6-1,many,TRBJ1-1,17,CASSEGTSTLMNTEAFF
TRBV12-3/TRBV12-4,many,TRBJ2-2,14,CASSRTSGTGELFF
TRBV20-1,many,TRBJ2-7,15,CSARGASGRGYEQYF
TRBV7-8,many,TRBJ2-1,15,CASSFLAGANNEQFF
TRBV5-6,many,TRBJ2-7,15,CASSLGASGWYEQYF
TRBV5-1,many,TRBJ1-6,18,CASSLGRMGVIYNSPLHF
TRBV7-8,-,TRBJ1-5,13,CASRGFGNQPQHF
TRBV7-2,-,TRBJ2-3,13,CASSLAGADTQYF
TRBV20-1,many,TRBJ2-7,13,CSARLWGVYEQYF
TRBV6-5,many,TRBJ2-4,16,CASSRDSAGAKNIQYF
TRBV5-6,many,TRBJ2-7,17,CASSSTGRGTGSYEQYF
TRBV19,many,TRBJ2-7,19,CASSPSGLAGGLGDYEQYF
TRBV2,many,TRBJ1-1,14,CASRQDTGDTEAFF